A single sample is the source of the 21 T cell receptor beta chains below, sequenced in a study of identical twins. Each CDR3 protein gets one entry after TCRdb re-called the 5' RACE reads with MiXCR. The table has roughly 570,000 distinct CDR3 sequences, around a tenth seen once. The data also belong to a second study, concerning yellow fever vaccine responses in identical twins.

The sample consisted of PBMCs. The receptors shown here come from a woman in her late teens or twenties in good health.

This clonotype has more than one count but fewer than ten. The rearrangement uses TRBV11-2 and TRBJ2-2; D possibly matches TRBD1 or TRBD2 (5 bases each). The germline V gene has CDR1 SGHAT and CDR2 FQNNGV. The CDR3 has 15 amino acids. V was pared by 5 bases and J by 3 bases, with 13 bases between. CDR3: CASSQIGGYTGELFF. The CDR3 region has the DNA TGTGCCAGCAGCCAGATTGGGGGATACACCGGGGAGCTGTTTTTT.

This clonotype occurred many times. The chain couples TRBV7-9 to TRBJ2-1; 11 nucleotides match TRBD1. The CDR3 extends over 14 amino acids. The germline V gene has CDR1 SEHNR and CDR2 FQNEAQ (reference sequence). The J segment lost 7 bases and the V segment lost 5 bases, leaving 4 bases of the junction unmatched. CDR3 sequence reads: CASSPRDRGNEQFF. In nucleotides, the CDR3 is TGTGCCAGCAGCCCTCGGGACAGGGGGAATGAGCAGTTCTTC. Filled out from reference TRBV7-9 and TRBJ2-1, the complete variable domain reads DTGVSQNPRHKITKRGQNVTFRCDPISEHNRLYWYRQTLGQGPEFLTYFQNEAQLEKSRLLSDRFSAERPKGSFSTLEIQRTEQGDSAMYLCASSPRDRGNEQFFGPGTRLTVL.

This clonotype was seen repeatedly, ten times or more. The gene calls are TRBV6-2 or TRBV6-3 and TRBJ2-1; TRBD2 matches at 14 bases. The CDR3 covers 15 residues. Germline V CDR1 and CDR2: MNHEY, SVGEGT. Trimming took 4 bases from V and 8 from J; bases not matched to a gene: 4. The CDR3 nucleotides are TGTGCCAGCAGTTCGGGACTAGCGGGAGCCCATGAGCAGTTCTTC. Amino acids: CASSSGLAGAHEQFF.

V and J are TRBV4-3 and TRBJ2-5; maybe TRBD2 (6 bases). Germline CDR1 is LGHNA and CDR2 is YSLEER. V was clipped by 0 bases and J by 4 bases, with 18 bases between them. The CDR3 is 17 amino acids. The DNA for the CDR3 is TGCGCCAGCAGCCAAGAATGGTTCGGGAGTGGGCGAGAGACCCAGTACTTC. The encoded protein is CASSQEWFGSGRETQYF.

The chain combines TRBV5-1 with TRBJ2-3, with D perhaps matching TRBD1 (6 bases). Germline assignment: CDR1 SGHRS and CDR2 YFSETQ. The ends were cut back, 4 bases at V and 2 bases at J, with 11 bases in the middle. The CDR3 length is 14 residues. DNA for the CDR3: TGCGCCAGCAGCAATGGACAGATCACAGATACGCAGTATTTT. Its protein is CASSNGQITDTQYF.

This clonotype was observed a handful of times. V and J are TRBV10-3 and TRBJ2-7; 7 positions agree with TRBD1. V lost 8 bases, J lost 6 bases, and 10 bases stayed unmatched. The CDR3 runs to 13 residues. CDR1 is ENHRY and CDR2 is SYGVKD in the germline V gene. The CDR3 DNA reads TGTGCCATCGGCGGCAGGGGGACCGGCGAGCAGTACTTC. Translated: CAIGGRGTGEQYF.

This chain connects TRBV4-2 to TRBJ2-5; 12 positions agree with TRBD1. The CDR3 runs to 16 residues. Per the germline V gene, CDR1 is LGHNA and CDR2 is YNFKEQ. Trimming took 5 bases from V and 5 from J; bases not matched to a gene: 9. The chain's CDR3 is CASSVRRDRGLETQYF. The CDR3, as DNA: TGTGCCAGCAGCGTACGCCGGGACAGGGGGCTGGAGACCCAGTACTTC.

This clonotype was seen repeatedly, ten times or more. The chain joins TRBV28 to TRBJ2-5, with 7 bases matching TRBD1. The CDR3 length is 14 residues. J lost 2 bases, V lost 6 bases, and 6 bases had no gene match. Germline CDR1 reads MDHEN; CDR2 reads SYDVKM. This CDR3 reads CASSSGTVQETQYF. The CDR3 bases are TGTGCCAGCAGCTCCGGGACAGTTCAAGAGACCCAGTACTTC.

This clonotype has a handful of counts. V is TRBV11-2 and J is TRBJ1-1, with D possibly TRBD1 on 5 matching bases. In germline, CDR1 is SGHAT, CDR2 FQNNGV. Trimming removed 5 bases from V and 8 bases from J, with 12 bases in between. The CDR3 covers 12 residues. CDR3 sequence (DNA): TGTGCCAGCAGCCTGGCGGGGGGGGAAGCTTTCTTT. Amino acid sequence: CASSLAGGEAFF.

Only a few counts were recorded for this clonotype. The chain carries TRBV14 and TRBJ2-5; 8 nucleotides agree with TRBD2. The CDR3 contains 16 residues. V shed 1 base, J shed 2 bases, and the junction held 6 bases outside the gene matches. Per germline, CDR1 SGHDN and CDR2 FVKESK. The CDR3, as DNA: TGTGCCAGCAGCCAAGGCGTAGTAGCGGGGCAAGAGACCCAGTACTTC. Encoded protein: CASSQGVVAGQETQYF.

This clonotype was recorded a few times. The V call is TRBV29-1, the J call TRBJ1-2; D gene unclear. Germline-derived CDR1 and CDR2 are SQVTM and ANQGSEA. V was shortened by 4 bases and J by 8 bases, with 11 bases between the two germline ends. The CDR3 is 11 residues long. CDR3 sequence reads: CSVVDLGGYTF. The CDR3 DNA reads TGCAGCGTTGTTGATTTAGGGGGCTACACCTTC.

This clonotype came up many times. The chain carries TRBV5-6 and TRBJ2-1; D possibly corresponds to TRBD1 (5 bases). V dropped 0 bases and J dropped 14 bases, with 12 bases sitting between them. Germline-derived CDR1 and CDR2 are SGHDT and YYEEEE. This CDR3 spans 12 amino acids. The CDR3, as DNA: TGTGCCAGCAGCTTGGCCCTCAGGGAAAAGTTCTTC. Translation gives CASSLALREKFF.

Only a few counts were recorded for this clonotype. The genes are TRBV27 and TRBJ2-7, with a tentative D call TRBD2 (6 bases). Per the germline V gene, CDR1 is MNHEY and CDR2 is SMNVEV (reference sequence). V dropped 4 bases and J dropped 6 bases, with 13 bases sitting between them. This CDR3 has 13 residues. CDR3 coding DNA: TGTGCCAGCAGTTGGAGGGAAAGGACCGAGCAGTACTTC. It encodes CASSWRERTEQYF.

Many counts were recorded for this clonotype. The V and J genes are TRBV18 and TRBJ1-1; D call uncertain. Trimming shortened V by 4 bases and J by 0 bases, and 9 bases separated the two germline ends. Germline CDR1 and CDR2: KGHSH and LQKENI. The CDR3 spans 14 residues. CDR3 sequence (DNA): TGTGCCAGCTCACAGTCGACGGTGAACACTGAAGCTTTCTTT. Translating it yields CASSQSTVNTEAFF.

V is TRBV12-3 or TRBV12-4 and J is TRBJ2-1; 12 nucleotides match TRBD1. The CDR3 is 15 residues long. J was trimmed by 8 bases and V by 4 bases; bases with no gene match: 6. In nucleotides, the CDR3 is TGTGCCAGCAGTTCATGGGACAGGGGGCACGATGAGCAGTTCTTC. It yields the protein CASSSWDRGHDEQFF.

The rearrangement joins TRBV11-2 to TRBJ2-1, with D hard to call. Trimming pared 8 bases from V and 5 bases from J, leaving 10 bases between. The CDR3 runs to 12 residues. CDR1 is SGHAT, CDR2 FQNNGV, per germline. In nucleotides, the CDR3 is TGTGCCAGCGGTGGTCGAAACAATGAGCAGTTCTTC. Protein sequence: CASGGRNNEQFF.

The CDR3 loop is CASSLPGQDTYEQYF. In DNA, the CDR3 is TGTGCCAGCAGTCTTCCGGGACAGGATACCTACGAGCAGTACTTC. This chain connects TRBV12-3 or TRBV12-4 to TRBJ2-7; 8 bases fit TRBD1. The ends lost 5 bases at V and 2 bases at J; junction bases unmatched: 8. The CDR3 has 15 residues.

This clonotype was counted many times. The DNA of the CDR3 is TGTGCCATCAGTGAGTCGGTTTCAGGGGGCTCGCAAGAGACCCAGTACTTC. This translates into CAISESVSGGSQETQYF. The chain combines TRBV10-3 with TRBJ2-5; 8 bases agree with TRBD1. CDR3 length: 17 residues. CDR1 and CDR2 from the germline V gene are ENHRY and SYGVKD. Trimming at V came to 0 bases and at J to 2 bases, leaving 8 bases not matched to a gene.

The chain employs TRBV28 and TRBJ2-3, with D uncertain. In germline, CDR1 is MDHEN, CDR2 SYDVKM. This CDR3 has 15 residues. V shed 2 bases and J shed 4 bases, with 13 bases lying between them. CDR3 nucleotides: TGTGCCAGCAGTTTACGAACAGCCCAGTCAGATACGCAGTATTTT. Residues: CASSLRTAQSDTQYF. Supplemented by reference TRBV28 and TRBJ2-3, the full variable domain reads DVKVTQSSRYLVKRTGEKVFLECVQDMDHENMFWYRQDPGLGLRLIYFSYDVKMKEKGDIPEGYSVSREKKERFSLILESASTNQTSMYLCASSLRTAQSDTQYFGPGTRLTVL.

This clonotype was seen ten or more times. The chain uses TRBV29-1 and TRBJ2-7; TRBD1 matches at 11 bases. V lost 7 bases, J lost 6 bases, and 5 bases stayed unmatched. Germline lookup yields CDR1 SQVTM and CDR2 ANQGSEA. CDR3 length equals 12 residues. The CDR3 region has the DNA TGCAGCGCCAGGACAGGGGGCCCCGAGCAGTACTTC. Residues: CSARTGGPEQYF.

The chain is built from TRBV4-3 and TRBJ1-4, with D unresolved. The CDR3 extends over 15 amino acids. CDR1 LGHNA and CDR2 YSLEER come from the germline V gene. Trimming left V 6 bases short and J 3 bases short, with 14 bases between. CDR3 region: CASRPNYPSNEKLFF. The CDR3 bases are TGCGCCAGCAGACCTAACTACCCGTCTAATGAAAAACTGTTTTTT.